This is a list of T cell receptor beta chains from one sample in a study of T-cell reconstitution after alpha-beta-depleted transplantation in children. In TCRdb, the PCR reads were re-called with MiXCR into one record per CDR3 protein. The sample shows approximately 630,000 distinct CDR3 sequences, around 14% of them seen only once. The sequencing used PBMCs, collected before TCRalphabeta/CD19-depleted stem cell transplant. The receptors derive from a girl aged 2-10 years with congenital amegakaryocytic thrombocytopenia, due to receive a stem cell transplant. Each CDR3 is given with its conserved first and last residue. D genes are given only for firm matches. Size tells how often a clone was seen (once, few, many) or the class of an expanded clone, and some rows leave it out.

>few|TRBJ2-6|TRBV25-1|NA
CASSAYGASGANVLTF
TGTGCCAGCAGTGCTTATGGCGCGTCTGGGGCCAACGTCCTGACTTTC
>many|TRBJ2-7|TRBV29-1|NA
CSVEESPSYEQYF
TGCAGCGTTGAAGAGTCGCCTTCCTACGAGCAGTACTTC
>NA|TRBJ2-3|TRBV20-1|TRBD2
CSARGAGGPKPTDTQYF
TGCAGTGCTAGAGGGGCGGGAGGGCCAAAACCCACAGATACGCAGTATTTT
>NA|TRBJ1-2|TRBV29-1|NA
CSVDSQPWNGYTF
TGCAGCGTTGATTCCCAACCTTGGAATGGCTACACCTTC
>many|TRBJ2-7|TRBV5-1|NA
CASSLGSNSYEQYF
TGCGCCAGCAGCTTGGGAAGTAATTCCTACGAGCAGTACTTC
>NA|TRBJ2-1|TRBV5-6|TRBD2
CASSEGLAARQQFF
TGTGCCAGCAGCGAGGGACTAGCGGCTCGCCAGCAGTTCTTC
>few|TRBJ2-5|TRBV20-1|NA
CSAKVPRTTETQYF
TGCAGTGCGAAAGTCCCTAGAACAACAGAGACCCAGTACTTC
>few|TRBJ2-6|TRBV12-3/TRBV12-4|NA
CASSLSKRGGLTSSGANVLTF
TGTGCCAGCAGTTTATCAAAAAGGGGTGGTCTCACAAGCTCTGGGGCCAACGTCCTGACTTTC
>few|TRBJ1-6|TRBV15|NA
CATSRDFEGFGPLHF
TGTGCCACCAGCAGAGATTTTGAGGGGTTTGGACCCCTCCACTTT
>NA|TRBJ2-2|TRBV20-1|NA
CSARDVAGTNTGELFF
TGCAGTGCTAGAGATGTCGCGGGAACGAACACCGGGGAGCTGTTTTTT
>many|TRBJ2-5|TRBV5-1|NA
CASSLGVETQYF
TGTGCCAGCAGCTTAGGGGTAGAGACCCAGTACTTC
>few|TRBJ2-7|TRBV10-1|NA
CASSESRAPGEQYF
TGCGCCAGCAGTGAGTCGCGGGCTCCTGGCGAGCAGTACTTC
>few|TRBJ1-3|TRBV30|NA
CAWSNNGNTIYF
TGTGCCTGGAGTAACAATGGAAACACCATATATTTT
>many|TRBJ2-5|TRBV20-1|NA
CSAGPGGYQETQYF
TGCAGTGCTGGTCCCGGTGGCTACCAAGAGACCCAGTACTTC
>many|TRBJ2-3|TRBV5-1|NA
CASSLGAPAITDTQYF
TGCGCCAGCAGCTTGGGGGCGCCCGCGATCACAGATACGCAGTATTTT
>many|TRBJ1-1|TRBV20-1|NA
CSARRGPNTEAFF
TGCAGTGCTAGGAGGGGCCCGAACACTGAAGCTTTCTTT
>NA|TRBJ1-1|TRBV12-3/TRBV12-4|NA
CASSPPGPVRSEAFF
TGTGCCAGCAGTCCCCCGGGCCCGGTTAGGTCTGAAGCTTTCTTT
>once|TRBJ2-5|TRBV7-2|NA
CASSRLPRETQYF
TGTGCCAGCAGCCGACTTCCCCGGGAGACCCAGTACTTC
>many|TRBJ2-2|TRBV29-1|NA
CSVLNRGGTGELFF
TGCAGCGTTCTTAACAGGGGAGGCACCGGGGAGCTGTTTTTT
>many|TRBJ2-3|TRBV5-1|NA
CASSFAETDTQYF
TGCGCCAGCAGCTTTGCGGAGACAGATACGCAGTATTTT
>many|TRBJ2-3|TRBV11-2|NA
CATSLGRSTDTQYF
TGTGCGACCAGCCTTGGGAGGAGCACAGATACGCAGTATTTT
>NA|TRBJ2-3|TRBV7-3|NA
CASSLMAASTDTQYF
TGTGCCAGCAGCTTAATGGCGGCTAGCACAGATACGCAGTATTTT
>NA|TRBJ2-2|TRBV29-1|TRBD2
CSVVWREKFGRAGELFF
TGCAGCGTTGTGTGGCGGGAGAAATTCGGGAGGGCCGGGGAGCTGTTTTTT
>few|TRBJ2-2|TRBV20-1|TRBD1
CSARGLRDPGTGELFF
TGCAGTGCCAGGGGGCTGAGGGACCCCGGCACCGGGGAGCTGTTTTTT
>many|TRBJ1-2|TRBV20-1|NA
CSARSYGKGDGYTF
TGCAGTGCTAGATCTTACGGGAAGGGAGATGGCTACACCTTC
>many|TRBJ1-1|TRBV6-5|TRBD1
CASSYQPPRQGNTEAFF
TGTGCCAGCAGTTACCAGCCCCCTCGACAGGGCAACACTGAAGCTTTCTTT
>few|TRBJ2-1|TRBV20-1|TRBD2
CSARTLRGEFF
TGCAGTGCGAGGACCCTTCGGGGGGAGTTCTTC
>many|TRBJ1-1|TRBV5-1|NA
CASSLVSPGRANTEAFF
TGCGCCAGCAGCTTGGTTTCGCCGGGACGGGCGAACACTGAAGCTTTCTTT
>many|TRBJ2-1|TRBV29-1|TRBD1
CSVLTGVDEQFF
TGCAGCGTATTGACAGGGGTCGATGAGCAGTTCTTC
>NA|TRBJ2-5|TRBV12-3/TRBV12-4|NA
CASSAPGKETQYF
TGTGCCAGCAGCGCGCCGGGAAAAGAGACCCAGTACTTC
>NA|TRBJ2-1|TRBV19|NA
CATRPTPVDEQFF
TGTGCCACCCGACCGACGCCGGTCGATGAGCAGTTCTTC
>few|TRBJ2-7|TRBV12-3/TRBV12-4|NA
CASSLRVPGVNSYEQYF
TGTGCCAGCAGTTTAAGGGTTCCGGGGGTAAACTCCTACGAGCAGTACTTC
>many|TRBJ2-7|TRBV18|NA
CASSPGNEYYEQYF
TGTGCCAGCTCACCCGGAAACGAATACTACGAGCAGTACTTC
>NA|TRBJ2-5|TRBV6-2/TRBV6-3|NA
CASRSTRSPQETQYF
TGTGCCAGCAGATCGACAAGAAGTCCGCAAGAGACCCAGTACTTC
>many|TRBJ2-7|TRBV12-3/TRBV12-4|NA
CASSPGINYEQYF
TGTGCCAGCAGTCCGGGCATAAACTACGAGCAGTACTTC
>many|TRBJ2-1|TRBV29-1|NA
CSAEGSGQGAYEQFF
TGCAGCGCTGAGGGATCCGGGCAAGGGGCTTATGAGCAGTTCTTC
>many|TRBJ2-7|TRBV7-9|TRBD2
CASSHSGRAGEQYF
TGTGCCAGCAGCCATAGCGGGAGGGCCGGGGAGCAGTACTTC
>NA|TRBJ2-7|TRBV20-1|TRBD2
CSASASGVYEQYF
TGCAGTGCTAGCGCTAGCGGGGTCTACGAGCAGTACTTC
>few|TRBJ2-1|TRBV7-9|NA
CASSPRQDRGEQFF
TGTGCCAGCAGCCCACGACAGGATCGGGGTGAGCAGTTCTTC
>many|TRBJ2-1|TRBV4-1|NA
CASSQTGPQNEQFF
TGCGCCAGCAGCCAAACAGGGCCACAGAATGAGCAGTTCTTC
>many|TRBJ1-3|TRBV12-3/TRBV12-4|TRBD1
CAGQVGNTIYF
TGTGCGGGACAGGTTGGAAACACCATATATTTT
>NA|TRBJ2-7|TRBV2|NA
CASLGPPSYEQYF
TGTGCCAGCCTTGGCCCGCCCTCCTACGAGCAGTACTTC
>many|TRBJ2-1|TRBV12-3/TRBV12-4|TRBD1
CASSRDRAYNEQFF
TGTGCCAGCAGCCGGGACAGAGCATACAATGAGCAGTTCTTC
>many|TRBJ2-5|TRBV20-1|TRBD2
CSASELAAQETQYF
TGCAGTGCTAGTGAGCTAGCGGCTCAAGAGACCCAGTACTTC
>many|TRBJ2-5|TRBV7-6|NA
CASSPRTEETQYF
TGTGCCAGCAGCCCCCGGACAGAAGAGACCCAGTACTTC
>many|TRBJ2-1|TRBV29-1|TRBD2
CSVPGPSGYNEQFF
TGCAGCGTCCCGGGGCCTAGCGGGTACAATGAGCAGTTCTTC
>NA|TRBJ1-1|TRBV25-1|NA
CASKVHLAGQNEAFF
TGTGCCAGCAAGGTTCACTTGGCGGGACAAAATGAAGCTTTCTTT
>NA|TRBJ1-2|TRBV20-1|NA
CSASQGNGYTF
TGCAGTGCCAGCCAGGGTAATGGCTACACCTTC
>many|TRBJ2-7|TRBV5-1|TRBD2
CASRFHGLGSEQYF
TGCGCCAGCAGGTTTCATGGACTAGGATCCGAGCAGTACTTC
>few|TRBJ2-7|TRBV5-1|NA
CASSLDREGYEQYF
TGCGCCAGCAGCTTGGACAGGGAAGGGTACGAGCAGTACTTC
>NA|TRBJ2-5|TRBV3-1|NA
CASSRRDSAGTTQYF
TGTGCCAGCAGCCGGCGCGATTCGGCCGGTACCACCCAGTACTTC